In its sample, the clone carrying this T cell receptor (beta chain) was seen many times. The antigen remains undetermined. These data originate in a study of molecular identifiers for immune sequencing clone quantification. Notes on the study in general: Clones above 20 RNA copies contained over 99% of effector molecules and under 1% of naive molecules.

TCRdb re-derived calls from the PCR reads in MiXCR, one entry per CDR3 protein. Altogether about half a million distinct CDR3 sequences are present, 20% to 25% being singletons, with the ten largest covering about 0.8%. With V trimmed by 5 bases and J by 0 bases, 12 bases remained unmatched. Germline loops: CDR1 DFQATT, CDR2 SNEGSKA (reference sequence). This CDR3 comprises 16 residues. This receptor was identified in a human donor in good health. Some libraries in this study had Jurkat cell RNA spiked in. Material: naive CD8+ T cells from blood, with Jurkat cell RNA spiked in. Subset meaning: FACS-sorted CD8+CD4-CCR7+CD45RA+ naive T cells. The V and J genes are TRBV20-1 and TRBJ1-2, with 7 bases fitting TRBD1. The CDR3 DNA reads as TGCAGTGCTGAATCCCCGGGACAGATTTCTAACTATGGCTACACCTTC. Encoded protein: CSAESPGQISNYGYTF.